The source of this TCR beta chain is a study of identical twins (dated by TCRdb to the mid-2010s). Turning to the overall study: To test whether fetal clonotypes persist, the study used deep sequencing on TCR alpha and beta repertoires from monozygotic twins, unrelated adults of various ages, and cord blood. Replicate twin experiments were performed at different times using different library preparation protocols to rule out contamination.

This clonotype has at least ten counts. The specificity of this receptor is unknown. No qualities accompany the bases; no much larger clone lies one base away. Every donor was a healthy Caucasian. Using Miltenyi CD45RO+ enrichment and human naive T-cell isolation kits, memory (CD45RO+) and naive T cells were isolated from PBMC. Receptors were amplified or captured by 5' RACE. Sequencer: Illumina HiSeq 2000. A universal primer binding site was added through template switching, and the final cDNA carried a unique molecular identifier so that TCR cDNA molecules could be counted accurately. Specific primers in the conserved constant-segment region were used to synthesize first-strand cDNA for TCR alpha and beta chains. To control for contamination, every cDNA library carried two barcodes: a SMART-Mk sample barcode plus Illumina barcodes. TruSeq adapter sequences, together with Illumina sample barcodes, were added in two successive PCR steps. The TCR alpha and beta cDNA libraries were sequenced on the Illumina HiSeq platform using custom primers. The study's processing was this. MiGEC was used to process raw reads and extract unique molecular identifiers, and MiXCR was used to find CDR3 positions. For each individual, recombination models were inferred using an EM algorithm with the repgenHMM and IGoR tools. The analysis of shared clonotypes was done with the tcR package in R, with sharing normalized by the product of cloneset sizes. Out-of-frame nonproductive sequences were analyzed to study raw recombination free of thymic and clonal selection effects. TCRdb passed the public sequencing reads through fastp at Q25 and MiXCR, retaining productive beta sequences. CDR3 protein sequences are deduplicated, and each keeps its most common genes and DNA. It is TCRdb's table, rather than the study itself, that gives the V and J calls and clone size. The sample table records around 100,000 distinct CDR3 sequences; about 6% of these occur just once. More than 10% of the sample rests with the top ten.

Trimming costs V 5 bases and J 6 bases, and their ends lie 10 bases apart. There are 11 amino acids in the CDR3, from cysteine to phenylalanine inclusive. Only the CDR3 part of the read is kept: 33 bases, read in frame from the first base. As encoded in the germline V gene, CDR1 is SQVTM while CDR2 is ANQGSEA. Overall study outcomes, separate from this receptor: Abundant cord blood beta clonotypes had fewer insertions, young adult naive repertoires showed a similar but weaker trend, and memory repertoires showed no such trend. Zero-insertion analyses could be partly confounded by invariant T cells such as MAIT and iNKT, though diverse VJ usage argued against such confounding for most clonotypes. The excess sharing between twins in beta out-of-frame sequences was weaker because fewer shared sequences reduced the signal-to-noise ratio. In monozygotic twins, out-of-frame TCR alpha sharing was systematically underestimated by recombination models, although the models agreed with sharing between unrelated individuals. Out-of-frame TCR alpha sequences shared between twins showed an excess of low generation-probability sequences compared with coincidental sharing between unrelated individuals. Conclusions relied on cross-sectional statistical analysis, since the same donors could not be followed over many years.

The chain joins TRBV29-1 to TRBJ1-1; TRBD1 is a weak D gene call, 6 bases matching. The TCR originated in a woman in her forties or fifties in good health. Specimen: memory T cells sorted from blood. In the paper's terms, the cell subset or site label means: CD45RO+ enriched T cells. In nucleotide form, the sequence is TGCAGCGTTTCAGGGGAGTCTGAAGCTTTCTTT. Its protein product is CSVSGESEAFF.